The 15 T cell receptor beta chains given below trace back to one sample, sequenced in a study of T cell clones after liver transplantation. This table comes from immunoSEQ multiplex PCR, and its TCRdb copy is limited to in-frame clones, with some not included. The repertoire holds more than 65,000 clones, with over 85% as singletons. This specimen consisted of CD4+ T cells from blood, obtained before liver transplant. The receptor set was obtained from a human donor who received a liver transplant.

The chain uses TRBV7-2 and TRBJ2-2; tentatively, D is TRBD1 (7 bases). Per germline, CDR1 SGHTA and CDR2 FQGNSA. The CDR3 has 16 residues. V was cut by 2 bases and J by 5 bases, with 15 bases left in between. The CDR3 reads CASSLIGGAGTGELFF. The CDR3 DNA is TGTGCCAGCAGCTTAATAGGGGGCGCGGGAACCGGGGAGCTGTTTTTT.

This chain joins TRBV6-4 and TRBJ2-2, with 11 nucleotides matching TRBD2. Germline CDR1 reads MRHNA; CDR2 reads SNTAGT. The CDR3 sequence is 15 residues long. Trimming at V came to 8 bases and at J to 5 bases, leaving 7 bases not matched to a gene. The CDR3 sequence is CASGSGRAGTGELFF. CDR3 DNA: TGTGCCAGCGGTAGCGGGAGGGCCGGGACCGGGGAGCTGTTTTTT.

The rearrangement joins TRBV7-7 to TRBJ2-1, with a tentative D call TRBD2 (5 bases). Per germline, CDR1 SSHAT and CDR2 FNYEAQ (reference sequence). There are 14 residues in the CDR3. The V and J ends lost 1 base and 11 bases respectively, with 15 bases between them. The CDR3 sequence: CASSLEGRNSQQFF. CDR3 coding DNA: TGTGCCAGCAGCTTAGAAGGGAGAAACTCCCAGCAGTTCTTC. Variable domain in full (rest from reference TRBV7-7 and TRBJ2-1): GAGVSQSPRYKVTKRGQDVTLRCDPISSHATLYWYQQALGQGPEFLTYFNYEAQPDKSGLPSDRFSAERPEGSISTLTIQRTEQRDSAMYRCASSLEGRNSQQFFGPGTRLTVL.

The chain carries TRBV4-2 and TRBJ1-1, with 8 bases fitting TRBD1. The CDR3 contains 15 residues. Germline-derived CDR1 and CDR2 are LGHNA and YNFKEQ. The J segment lost 10 bases and the V segment lost 0 bases, leaving 10 bases of the junction unmatched. The CDR3 nucleotides read TGTGCCAGCAGCCAAGATCTCAGGGGGCCGAATGGAGCTTTCTTT. Protein product: CASSQDLRGPNGAFF.

The chain uses TRBV4-3 and TRBJ2-5; D tentatively fits TRBD1 or TRBD2 (5 bases each). The CDR3 runs 16 residues. The ends were cut back, 3 bases at V and 1 base at J, with 15 bases in the middle. Germline V lookup: CDR1 LGHNA, CDR2 YSLEER. CDR3 in amino acids: CASSQGLGTLQETQYF. The CDR3 nucleotides read TGCGCCAGCAGCCAGGGCCTGGGGACCCTCCAAGAGACCCAGTACTTC.

V and J are TRBV4-3 and TRBJ2-1, with D hard to call. CDR1 and CDR2 (germline): LGHNA, YSLEER. V lost 1 base and J lost 4, with 8 bases in between. This CDR3 is built from 14 residues. CDR3 sequence (DNA): TGCGCCAGCAGCCAAGTTATTAATTACAATGAGCAGTTCTTC. Translated: CASSQVINYNEQFF.

The chain has TRBV4-3 and TRBJ1-6, with TRBD1 identical over 10 bases. The V gene end was trimmed by 2 bases and the J gene end by 10 bases; junction bases not matched to a gene: 5. Germline CDR1 LGHNA, CDR2 YSLEER. The CDR3 is 15 amino acids. The chain's CDR3 is CASSQRQGAGSPLHF. As DNA, the CDR3 is TGCGCCAGCAGCCAACGACAGGGGGCTGGGTCACCCCTCCACTTT.

The rearrangement joins TRBV19 to TRBJ2-5, with a possible D match to TRBD1 (6 bases). With 9 bases removed from V and 5 bases from J, the gap between germline ends came to 22 bases. The CDR3 has 15 residues. The V gene's germline CDR1 is LNHDA and CDR2 SQIVND (reference sequence). The CDR3 region has the DNA TGTGCCAGCTCGCCAAGGAGGATGAGGGGGGAGACCCAGTACTTC. Amino acids: CASSPRRMRGETQYF.

The V gene is TRBV28, the J gene TRBJ1-4; TRBD1 matches at 7 bases. Germline V gene sequence: CDR1 MDHEN, CDR2 SYDVKM. The CDR3 contains 14 residues. The junction had 6 bases not matched to a gene; V was cut back by 4 bases and J by 7 bases. CDR3 protein: CASSSGGIGEKLFF. CDR3 coding DNA: TGTGCCAGCAGTTCAGGGGGGATTGGTGAAAAACTGTTTTTT.

This chain links TRBV28 with TRBJ2-1, with 8 bases lining up with TRBD2. The CDR3 contains 15 residues. CDR1 is MDHEN, CDR2 SYDVKM, per germline. Trimming removed 5 bases from V and 7 bases from J; junction bases left unmatched: 10. In DNA form, the CDR3 reads TGTGCCAGCAGTCCTCAGCGGGAGCGGTCTAATGAGCAGTTCTTC. Its protein is CASSPQRERSNEQFF. The whole variable domain, filled in from reference TRBV28 and TRBJ2-1, reads DVKVTQSSRYLVKRTGEKVFLECVQDMDHENMFWYRQDPGLGLRLIYFSYDVKMKEKGDIPEGYSVSREKKERFSLILESASTNQTSMYLCASSPQRERSNEQFFGPGTRLTVL.

The chain links TRBV27 to TRBJ2-1, with TRBD2 identical over 13 bases. The germline CDR1 and CDR2 sequences are MNHEY and SMNVEV (reference sequence). Losses at the gene ends were 1 base for V and 7 bases for J; bases not matched to a gene: 7. This CDR3 contains 17 residues. CDR3 residues: CASSLFWGTSGDNEQFF. In nucleotides, the CDR3 is TGTGCCAGCAGTTTATTCTGGGGGACTAGCGGGGATAATGAGCAGTTCTTC.

The gene calls are TRBV28 and TRBJ1-4; TRBD1 agrees at 7 bases. Trimming removed 2 bases from V and 4 bases from J; junction bases left unmatched: 1. The CDR3 extends over 14 amino acids. Per germline, CDR1 MDHEN and CDR2 SYDVKM. The CDR3 nucleotides are TGTGCCAGCAGTTTAACAGGGGTTAATGAAAAACTGTTTTTT. It yields the protein CASSLTGVNEKLFF.

The chain recombines TRBV5-1 with TRBJ2-7, with 12 positions matching TRBD2. The CDR3 runs to 14 residues. J lost 2 bases, V lost 6 bases, and 3 bases had no gene match. Per the germline V gene, CDR1 is SGHRS and CDR2 is YFSETQ. CDR3 residues: CASTLAGGPYEQYF. CDR3 coding DNA: TGCGCCAGCACCCTAGCGGGAGGGCCCTACGAGCAGTACTTC.

This clone was counted once. The CDR3 bases are TGCGCCAGCAGTGATTACCTCAGAGGGGGGCGGGACGAACTGTTTTTT. It translates to CASSDYLRGGRDELFF. The chain couples TRBV10-1 to TRBJ1-4; TRBD1 might be the D (6 bases). CDR1 and CDR2 from the germline V gene are WNHNN and SYGVQD (reference sequence). Trimming cost V 3 bases and J 12 bases, with 23 bases left between them. The CDR3 covers 16 residues.

This rearrangement joins TRBV5-6 to TRBJ2-5; 11 bases line up with TRBD1. J was trimmed by 5 bases and V by 6 bases; bases with no gene match: 9. The CDR3 spans 15 residues. Germline CDR1 reads SGHDT; CDR2 reads YYEEEE. CDR3 DNA: TGTGCCAGCACCCTGCGGGACAGGGGGGGGGAGACCCAGTACTTC. Protein product: CASTLRDRGGETQYF.